This TCR beta chain was documented in a study of blood T cells in healthy people across ages. With a J-beta primer mix and a sample-barcoded 5' primer, a second PCR ran about 6 to 11 cycles. The template-switch adaptor was a 5' adaptor with 12 random nucleotides. It tagged each cDNA molecule. There were at least 2.5 million CDR3-containing paired-end reads obtained from each sample. TCRdb passed the 5' RACE reads through MiXCR, listing each CDR3 protein once. Of roughly 1,000,000 distinct CDR3 sequences listed, under 30% are singletons. This clonotype was counted only a few times. The V gene end was trimmed by 4 bases and the J gene end by 4 bases; junction bases not matched to a gene: 6. Germline CDR1 is MNHNS and CDR2 is SASEGT. The CDR3 spans 16 residues. These data were likewise used in another study, on T cells of mothers and their children. That paper adds: The extracted RNA was employed in its entirety for cDNA synthesis, at 1.5 ug per 15 ul. Each mother gave over 9.5 million TCR beta CDR3 reads; each child, around 2.8 million.

This chain uses TRBV6-1 with TRBJ2-1; 11 positions agree with TRBD2. The material sequenced was blood. The sequence was collected from a girl aged 2-10 years in good health. CDR3 sequence: CASSALAGGFYNEQFF. The CDR3 DNA follows: TGTGCCAGCAGTGCCTTAGCGGGAGGGTTTTACAATGAGCAGTTCTTC.